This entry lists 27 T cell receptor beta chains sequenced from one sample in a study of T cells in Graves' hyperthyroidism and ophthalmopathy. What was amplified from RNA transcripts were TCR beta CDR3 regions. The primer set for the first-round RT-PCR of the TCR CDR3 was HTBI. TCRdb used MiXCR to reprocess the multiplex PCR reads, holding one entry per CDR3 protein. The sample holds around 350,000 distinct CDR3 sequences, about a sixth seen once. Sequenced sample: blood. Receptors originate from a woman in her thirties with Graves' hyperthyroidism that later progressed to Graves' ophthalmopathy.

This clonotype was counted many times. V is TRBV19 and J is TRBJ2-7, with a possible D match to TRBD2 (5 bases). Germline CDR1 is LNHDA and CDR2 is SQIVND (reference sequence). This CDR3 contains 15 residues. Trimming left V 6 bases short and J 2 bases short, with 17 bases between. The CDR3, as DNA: TGTGCCAGTAGCCTCGACGGAGGAGGCACCTACGAGCAGTACTTC. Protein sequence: CASSLDGGGTYEQYF.

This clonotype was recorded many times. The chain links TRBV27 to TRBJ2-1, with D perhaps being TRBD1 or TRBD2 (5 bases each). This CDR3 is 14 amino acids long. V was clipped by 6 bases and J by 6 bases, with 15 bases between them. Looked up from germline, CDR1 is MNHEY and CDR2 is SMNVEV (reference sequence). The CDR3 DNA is TGTGCCAGCAGCCCCCCGGGGCGACTCAATGAGCAGTTCTTC. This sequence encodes CASSPPGRLNEQFF.

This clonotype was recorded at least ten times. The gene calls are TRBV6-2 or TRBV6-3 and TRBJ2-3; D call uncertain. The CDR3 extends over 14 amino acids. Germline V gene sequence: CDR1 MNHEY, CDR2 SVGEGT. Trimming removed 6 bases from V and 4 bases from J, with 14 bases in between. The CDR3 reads CASSRADRADTQYF. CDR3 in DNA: TGTGCCAGCAGCCGCGCCGATCGTGCAGATACGCAGTATTTT.

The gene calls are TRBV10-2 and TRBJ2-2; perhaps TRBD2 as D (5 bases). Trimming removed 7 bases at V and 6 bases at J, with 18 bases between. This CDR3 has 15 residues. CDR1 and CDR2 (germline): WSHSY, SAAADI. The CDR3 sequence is CASNWARGAPGELFF. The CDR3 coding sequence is TGCGCCAGCAATTGGGCACGGGGAGCCCCCGGGGAGCTGTTTTTT.

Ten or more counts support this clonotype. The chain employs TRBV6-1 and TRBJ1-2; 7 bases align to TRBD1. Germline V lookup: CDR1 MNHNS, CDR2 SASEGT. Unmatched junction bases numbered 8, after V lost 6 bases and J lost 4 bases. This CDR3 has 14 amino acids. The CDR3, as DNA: TGTGCCAGCAGCGAAAGACAGGGTTCCTATGGCTACACCTTC. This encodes CASSERQGSYGYTF.

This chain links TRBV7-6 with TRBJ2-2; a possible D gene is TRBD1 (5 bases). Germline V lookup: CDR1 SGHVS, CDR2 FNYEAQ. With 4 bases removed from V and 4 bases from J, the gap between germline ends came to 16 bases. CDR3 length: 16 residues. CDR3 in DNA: TGTGCCAGCAGCTCCACCTCGACAGTCCCCACCGGGGAGCTGTTTTTT. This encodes CASSSTSTVPTGELFF.

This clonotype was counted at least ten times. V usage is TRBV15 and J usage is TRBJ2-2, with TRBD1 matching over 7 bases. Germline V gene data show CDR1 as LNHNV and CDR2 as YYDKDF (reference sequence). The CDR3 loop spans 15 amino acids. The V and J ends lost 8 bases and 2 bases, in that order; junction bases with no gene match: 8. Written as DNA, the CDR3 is TGTGCCACCTCTACCGGGACAGCTAACACCGGGGAGCTGTTTTTT. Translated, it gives CATSTGTANTGELFF.

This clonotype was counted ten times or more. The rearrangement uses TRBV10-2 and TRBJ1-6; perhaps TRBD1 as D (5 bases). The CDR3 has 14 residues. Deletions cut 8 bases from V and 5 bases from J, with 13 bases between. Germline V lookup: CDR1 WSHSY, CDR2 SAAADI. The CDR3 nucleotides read TGCGCCAGCTTCGGAGGAGGGGATAATTCACCCCTCCACTTT. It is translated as CASFGGGDNSPLHF.

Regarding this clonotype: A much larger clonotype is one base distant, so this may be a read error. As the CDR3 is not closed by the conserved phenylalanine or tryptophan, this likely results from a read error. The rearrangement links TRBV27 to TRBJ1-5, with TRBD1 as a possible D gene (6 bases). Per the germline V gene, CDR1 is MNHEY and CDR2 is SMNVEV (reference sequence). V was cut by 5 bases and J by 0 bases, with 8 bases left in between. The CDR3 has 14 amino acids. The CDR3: CASSRGGSNQPQHL. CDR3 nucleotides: TGTGCCAGCAGTAGAGGGGGTAGCAATCAGCCCCAGCATCTT.

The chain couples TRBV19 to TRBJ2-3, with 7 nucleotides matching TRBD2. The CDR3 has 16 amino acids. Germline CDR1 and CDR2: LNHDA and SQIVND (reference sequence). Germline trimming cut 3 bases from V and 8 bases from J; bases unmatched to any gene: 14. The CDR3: CASSMGGERDLGTQYF. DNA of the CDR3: TGTGCCAGTAGTATGGGAGGGGAACGGGATTTGGGTACGCAGTATTTT.

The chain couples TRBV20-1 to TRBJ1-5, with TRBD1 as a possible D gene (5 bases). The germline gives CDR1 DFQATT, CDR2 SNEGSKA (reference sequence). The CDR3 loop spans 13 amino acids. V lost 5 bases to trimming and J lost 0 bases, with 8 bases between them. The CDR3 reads CSAWTYSNQPQHF. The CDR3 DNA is TGCAGTGCTTGGACATATAGCAATCAGCCCCAGCATTTT.

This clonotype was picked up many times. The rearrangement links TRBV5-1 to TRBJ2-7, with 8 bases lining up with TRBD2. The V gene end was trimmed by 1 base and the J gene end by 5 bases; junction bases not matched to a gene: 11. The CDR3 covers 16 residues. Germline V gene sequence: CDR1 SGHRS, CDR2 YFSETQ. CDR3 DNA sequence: TGCGCCAGCAGCTTGCTGACTGCTCCCGGGGGGGACGAGCAGTACTTC. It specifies CASSLLTAPGGDEQYF.

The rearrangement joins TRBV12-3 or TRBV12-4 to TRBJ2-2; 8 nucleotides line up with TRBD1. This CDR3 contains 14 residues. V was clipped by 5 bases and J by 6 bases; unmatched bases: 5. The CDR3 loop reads CASSTGQGAGELFF. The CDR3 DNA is TGTGCCAGCAGTACCGGACAGGGTGCCGGGGAGCTGTTTTTT.

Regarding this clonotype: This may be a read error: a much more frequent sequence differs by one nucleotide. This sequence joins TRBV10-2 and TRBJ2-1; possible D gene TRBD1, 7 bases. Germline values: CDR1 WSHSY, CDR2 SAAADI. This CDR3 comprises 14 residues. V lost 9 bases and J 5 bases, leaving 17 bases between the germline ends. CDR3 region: CASSGGFKDNEQFF. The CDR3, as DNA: TGCGCCAGTTCAGGGGGGTTCAAGGACAATGAGCAGTTCTTC.

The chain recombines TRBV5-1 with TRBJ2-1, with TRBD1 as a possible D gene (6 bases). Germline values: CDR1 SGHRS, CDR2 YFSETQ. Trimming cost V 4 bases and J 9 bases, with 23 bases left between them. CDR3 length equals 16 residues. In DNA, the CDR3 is TGCGCCAGCAGCACCGCTCCCACAGGGCATGGAGTTGAGCAGTTCTTC. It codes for CASSTAPTGHGVEQFF.

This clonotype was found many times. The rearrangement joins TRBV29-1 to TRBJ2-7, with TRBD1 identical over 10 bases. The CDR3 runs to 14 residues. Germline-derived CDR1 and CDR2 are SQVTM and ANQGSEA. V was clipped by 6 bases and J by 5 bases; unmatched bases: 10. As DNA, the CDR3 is TGCAGCGTGAAACGTCCGGGACAGGGGCACGAGCAGTACTTC. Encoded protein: CSVKRPGQGHEQYF.

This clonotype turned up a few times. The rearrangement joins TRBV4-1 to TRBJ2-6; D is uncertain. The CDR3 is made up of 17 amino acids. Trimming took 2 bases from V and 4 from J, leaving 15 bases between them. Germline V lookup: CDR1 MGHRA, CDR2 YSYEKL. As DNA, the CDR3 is TGCGCCAGCAGCCAACCTGCACAGAAAGGGGGGGCCAACGTCCTGACTTTC. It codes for CASSQPAQKGGANVLTF.

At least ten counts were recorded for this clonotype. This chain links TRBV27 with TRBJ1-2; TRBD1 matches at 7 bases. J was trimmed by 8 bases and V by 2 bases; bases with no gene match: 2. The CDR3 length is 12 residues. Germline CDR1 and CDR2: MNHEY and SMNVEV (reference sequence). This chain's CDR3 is CASSLLGGGYTF. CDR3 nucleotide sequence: TGTGCCAGCAGTTTACTAGGGGGCGGCTACACCTTC.

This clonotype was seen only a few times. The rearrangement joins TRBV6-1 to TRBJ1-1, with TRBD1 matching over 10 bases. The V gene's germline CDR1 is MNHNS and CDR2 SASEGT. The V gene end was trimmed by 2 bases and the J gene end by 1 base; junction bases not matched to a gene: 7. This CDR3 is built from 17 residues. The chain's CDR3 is CASSELLGDRGNTEAFF. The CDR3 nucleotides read TGTGCCAGCAGTGAACTCTTGGGGGACAGGGGGAACACTGAAGCTTTCTTT.

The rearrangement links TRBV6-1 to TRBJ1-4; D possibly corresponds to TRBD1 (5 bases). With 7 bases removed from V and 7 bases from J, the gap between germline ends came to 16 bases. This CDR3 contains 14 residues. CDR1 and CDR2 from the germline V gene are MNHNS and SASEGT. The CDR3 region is CASKSPGYSEKLFF. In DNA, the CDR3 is TGTGCCAGCAAGAGTCCAGGGTATTCTGAAAAACTGTTTTTT.

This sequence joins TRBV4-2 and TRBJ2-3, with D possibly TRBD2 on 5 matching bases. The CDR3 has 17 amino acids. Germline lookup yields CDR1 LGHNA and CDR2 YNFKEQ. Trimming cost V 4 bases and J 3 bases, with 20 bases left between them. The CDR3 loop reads CASSPSSRGRSTDTQYF. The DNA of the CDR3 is TGTGCCAGCAGCCCATCAAGCCGGGGAAGGAGTACAGATACGCAGTATTTT.

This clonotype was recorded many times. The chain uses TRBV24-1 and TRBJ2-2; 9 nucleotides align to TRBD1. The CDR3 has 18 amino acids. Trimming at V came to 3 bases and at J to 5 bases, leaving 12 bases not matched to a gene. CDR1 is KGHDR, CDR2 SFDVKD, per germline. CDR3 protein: CATSDPTLQGAYTGELFF. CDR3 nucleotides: TGTGCCACCAGTGATCCAACCCTACAGGGGGCGTATACCGGGGAGCTGTTTTTT.

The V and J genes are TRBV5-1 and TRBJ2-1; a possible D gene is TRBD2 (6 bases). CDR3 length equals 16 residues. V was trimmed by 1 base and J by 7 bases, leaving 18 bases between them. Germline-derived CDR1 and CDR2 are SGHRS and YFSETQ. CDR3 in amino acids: CASSLREKGRKNEQFF. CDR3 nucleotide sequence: TGCGCCAGCAGCTTGCGGGAGAAAGGGAGGAAAAATGAGCAGTTCTTC.

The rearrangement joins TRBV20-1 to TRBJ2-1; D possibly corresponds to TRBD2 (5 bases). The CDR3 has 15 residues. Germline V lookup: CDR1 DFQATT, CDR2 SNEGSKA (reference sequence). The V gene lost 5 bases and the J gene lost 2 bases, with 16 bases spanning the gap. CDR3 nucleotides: TGCAGTGCTCAGGACTCCTCCGGGCCCTACAATGAGCAGTTCTTC. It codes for CSAQDSSGPYNEQFF.

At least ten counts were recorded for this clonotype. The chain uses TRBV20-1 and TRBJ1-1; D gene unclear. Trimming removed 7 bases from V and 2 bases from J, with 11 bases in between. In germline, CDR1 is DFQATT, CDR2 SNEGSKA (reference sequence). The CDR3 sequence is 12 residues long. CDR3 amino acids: CSGRQANTEAFF. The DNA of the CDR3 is TGCAGTGGCAGGCAGGCAAACACTGAAGCTTTCTTT.

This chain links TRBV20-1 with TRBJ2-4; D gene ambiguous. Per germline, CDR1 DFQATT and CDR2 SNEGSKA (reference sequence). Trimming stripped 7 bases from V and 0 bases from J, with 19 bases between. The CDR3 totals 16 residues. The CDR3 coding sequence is TGCAGTGGGACCCGCCGGGTTGCAGGAGCCAAAAACATTCAGTACTTC. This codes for CSGTRRVAGAKNIQYF.

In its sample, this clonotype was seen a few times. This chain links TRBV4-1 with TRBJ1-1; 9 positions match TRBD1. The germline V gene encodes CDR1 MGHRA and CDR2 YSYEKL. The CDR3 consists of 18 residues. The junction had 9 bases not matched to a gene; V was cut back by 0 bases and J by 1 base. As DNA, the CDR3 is TGCGCCAGCAGCCAAGAATGGAATCACAGGGGGCGGAACACTGAAGCTTTCTTT. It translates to CASSQEWNHRGRNTEAFF.